The 5 T cell receptor beta chains given below trace back to one sample, sequenced in a study of vaccination and CD4 T cells after COVID-19 (dated by TCRdb to between 2022 and 2023). Their target antigens are unknown. In light of the paper, this sample's time point label describes: late sampling 161 to 241 days after vaccination in three convalescent patients. In the paper's terms, the treatment or condition label means: 10-day PBMC culture with coronavirus spike peptide pools or control peptides (ViraFEST assay). Library prep was done by PCR. TCRdb names Illumina iSeq 100 as the instrument used. At the Johns Hopkins FTIC core, DNA from the cultured CD4+ T cells underwent TCR sequencing with the Oncomine TCR Beta short-read assay. TCRdb took the public reads, trimmed them with fastp at Q25, ran MiXCR for clone calling and kept in-frame beta chains. Under each unique CDR3 protein, matching rows form one entry showing the most common genes and DNA. This sample gives nearly 25,000 distinct CDR3 sequences in total; 30% of them show up just once. Approximately 3% of the sample comes from the top ten.

Sequences were derived from CD4+ T cells from blood, cultured in vitro, sampled about 7 months after SARS-CoV-2 vaccination. The receptors come from a human donor who had recovered from COVID-19.

By proportion, this clonotype is medium-sized. This chain joins TRBV10-3 and TRBJ2-5; D uncertain. This CDR3 comprises 13 residues. Per germline, CDR1 ENHRY and CDR2 SYGVKD. Trimming cost V 4 bases and J 1 base, with 7 bases left between them. CDR3 sequence: CAISGHGQETQYF. The CDR3 DNA is TGTGCCATCAGTGGGCACGGCCAAGAGACCCAGTACTTC.

This chain connects TRBV19 to TRBJ1-5; 7 nucleotides match TRBD1. The CDR3 is 18 amino acids. The germline V gene encodes CDR1 LNHDA and CDR2 SQIVND (reference sequence). V dropped 0 bases and J dropped 2; count of bases not matched to a gene: 10. The CDR3 reads CASSIDRTRGLGNQPQHF. The DNA for the CDR3 is TGTGCCAGTAGTATAGATCGAACGAGGGGGCTCGGCAATCAGCCCCAGCATTTT.

Here the CDR3 DNA reads TGCAGTGCTAGGGGCGGGAGGTCCTACGAGCAGTACTTC. Protein: CSARGGRSYEQYF. The rearrangement joins TRBV20-1 to TRBJ2-7; TRBD2 agrees at 8 bases. The CDR3 is 13 residues long. Per germline, CDR1 DFQATT and CDR2 SNEGSKA (reference sequence). Trimming took 3 bases from V and 1 from J; bases not matched to a gene: 2.

This clonotype has just a few counts. The chain recombines TRBV20-1 with TRBJ1-2; TRBD1 is a possible D gene (6 bases). V was shortened by 0 bases and J by 5 bases, with 13 bases between the two germline ends. Germline CDR1 reads DFQATT; CDR2 reads SNEGSKA (reference sequence). The CDR3 sequence is 14 residues long. The CDR3 sequence: CSARESRGEYGYTF. DNA of the CDR3: TGCAGTGCTAGAGAGTCAAGGGGGGAGTATGGCTACACCTTC.

The J gene is TRBJ2-5, the V gene TRBV5-4, with 8 bases lining up with TRBD1. The CDR3 is 13 residues long. J was trimmed by 6 bases and V by 5 bases; bases with no gene match: 6. Germline loops: CDR1 SGHNT, CDR2 YYREEE (reference sequence). For the CDR3, the DNA is TGTGCCAGCAGAGCTACAGGGGGGAAGACCCAGTACTTC. It specifies CASRATGGKTQYF. Full variable domain (rest looked up from reference TRBV5-4 and TRBJ2-5): ETGVTQSPTHLIKTRGQQVTLRCSSQSGHNTVSWYQQALGQGPQFIFQYYREEENGRGNFPPRFSGLQFPNYSSELNVNALELDDSALYLCASRATGGKTQYFGPGTRLLVL.